These 19 T cell receptor beta chains were all obtained from the same sample, sequenced in a study of CD8 T cells in ankylosing spondylitis. Study results and caveats: A TCR beta motif made of several highly homologous variants seemed typical of ankylosing spondylitis blood.

TCRdb re-analysed the 5' RACE reads in MiXCR, keeping a single row per CDR3 protein. The data hold about 450,000 distinct CDR3 sequences, with approximately 26% observed a single time. No antigen is known for these receptors. Sequences were obtained from blood, either unsorted or a sorted T cell fraction (not recorded which). The receptors derive from a male donor with ankylosing spondylitis.

This clonotype was detected only a few times. This chain connects TRBV5-6 to TRBJ2-3; the D gene is possibly TRBD2 (5 bases). Trimming took off 4 bases at V and 1 base at J, with 10 bases between the two ends. CDR1 SGHDT and CDR2 YYEEEE come from the germline V gene. This CDR3 is built from 14 residues. In DNA form, the CDR3 reads TGTGCCAGCAGCGGTGAGGGCGGCACAGATACGCAGTATTTT. Translation: CASSGEGGTDTQYF.

This clonotype occurred a few times. The V and J genes are TRBV20-1 and TRBJ2-2; D gene ambiguous. CDR3 length equals 15 residues. V lost 0 bases and J 6 bases, leaving 14 bases between the germline ends. Germline V gene lookup returns CDR1 DFQATT and CDR2 SNEGSKA (reference sequence). CDR3 protein: CSARESVSNAGELFF. The CDR3 nucleotides read TGCAGTGCTAGAGAGAGCGTGAGTAACGCCGGGGAGCTGTTTTTT.

The gene calls are TRBV9 and TRBJ2-1; D unclear. Trimming pared 3 bases from V and 3 bases from J, leaving 10 bases between. Germline V CDR1 and CDR2: SGDLS, YYNGEE. The CDR3 runs to 14 residues. This CDR3 reads CASSASSVYNEQFF. CDR3 nucleotides: TGTGCCAGCAGCGCCAGTTCCGTCTACAATGAGCAGTTCTTC.

CDR3 residues: CASSPNRPGPNTEAFF. In DNA, the CDR3 is TGTGCCAGCAGTCCAAACCGGCCAGGGCCGAACACTGAAGCTTTCTTT. The chain carries TRBV12-3 or TRBV12-4 and TRBJ1-1, with a weak D call TRBD1 (5 bases). V was shortened by 5 bases and J by 1 base, with 17 bases between the two germline ends. This CDR3 has 16 residues.

The chain has TRBV20-1 and TRBJ1-2; no definite D call. CDR1 and CDR2 (germline): DFQATT, SNEGSKA (reference sequence). The V end lost 3 bases, the J end lost 2 bases, and 7 bases lay between the germline ends. This CDR3 region has 12 residues. CDR3 residues: CSASIRNYGYTF. The CDR3 DNA reads TGCAGTGCTAGTATACGGAACTATGGCTACACCTTC.

With respect to this clonotype: The germline gene is not matched at one end of the junction; a read error may be the cause. This chain connects TRBV12-3 or TRBV12-4 to TRBJ2-2; no reliable D call. This CDR3 is built from 15 residues. The CDR3 here is CASSSFSWNNGELFF. The CDR3 DNA is TGTGCCAGCAGCTCATTTTCGTGGAACAACGGGGAGCTGTTTTTT.

This clonotype was detected only a few times. The chain employs TRBV18 and TRBJ1-4, with D possibly TRBD1 on 5 matching bases. V was shortened by 3 bases and J by 6 bases, with 11 bases between the two germline ends. Germline V gene data show CDR1 as KGHSH and CDR2 as LQKENI. This CDR3 is 14 amino acids long. CDR3 sequence reads: CASSPRQGYEKLFF. The DNA of the CDR3 is TGTGCCAGCTCACCGCGGCAGGGTTATGAAAAACTGTTTTTT.

This clonotype was picked up many times. The chain links TRBV4-1 to TRBJ1-1; TRBD1 is a possible D gene (5 bases). Trimming cost V 1 base and J 0 bases, with 15 bases left between them. Germline assignment: CDR1 MGHRA and CDR2 YSYEKL. The CDR3 totals 17 residues. This CDR3 is CASSQGSRVGLNTEAFF. The CDR3 nucleotides are TGCGCCAGCAGCCAAGGGTCCAGGGTCGGGTTGAACACTGAAGCTTTCTTT.

The CDR3 sequence is CASKEGAINYGYTF. In DNA, the CDR3 is TGTGCCAGCAAGGAGGGGGCGATCAACTATGGCTACACCTTC. This sequence joins TRBV6-1 and TRBJ1-2, with TRBD1 matching 7 bases. Trimming took 7 bases from V and 2 from J; bases not matched to a gene: 7. The V gene's germline CDR1 is MNHNS and CDR2 SASEGT. CDR3 size: 14 residues.

As regards this clonotype: One end of the junction varies from germline; a read error may be responsible. The chain recombines TRBV24-1 with TRBJ1-5; 10 nucleotides align to TRBD1. CDR1 KGHDR and CDR2 SFDVKD come from the germline V gene. CDR3 size: 15 residues. The CDR3 nucleotides are TGTGCCACCAGTGTGACAGGGGGCAACAATCAGCTCCAGCATTTT. It translates to CATSVTGGNNQLQHF.

This clonotype was found many times. This sequence joins TRBV12-3 or TRBV12-4 and TRBJ2-3; D gene uncertain. Trimming shortened V by 7 bases and J by 0 bases, and 8 bases separated the two germline ends. This CDR3 contains 13 residues. The CDR3 region is CASNAASTDTQYF. The CDR3, as DNA: TGTGCCAGCAATGCAGCCAGCACAGATACGCAGTATTTT.

This clonotype was observed once. V and J are TRBV25-1 and TRBJ1-4; 9 nucleotides align to TRBD1. V was clipped by 1 base and J by 8 bases; unmatched bases: 5. Germline CDR1 reads MGHDK; CDR2 reads SYGVNS. The CDR3 length is 15 residues. The CDR3 sequence: CASSESGQGREKLFF. The CDR3 nucleotides read TGTGCCAGCAGTGAATCGGGACAGGGAAGGGAAAAACTGTTTTTT.

The chain carries TRBV5-1 and TRBJ2-5; 9 bases match TRBD1. V lost 5 bases to trimming and J lost 4 bases; unmatched junction nucleotides: 6. Per the germline V gene, CDR1 is SGHRS and CDR2 is YFSETQ. The CDR3 runs to 14 residues. In DNA, the CDR3 is TGCGCCAGCAGACACAGGGGGCTGGGAGAGACCCAGTACTTC. Protein product: CASRHRGLGETQYF. Together with reference TRBV5-1 and TRBJ2-5, the CDR3 gives the full variable domain: KAGVTQTPRYLIKTRGQQVTLSCSPISGHRSVSWYQQTPGQGLQFLFEYFSETQRNKGNFPGRFSGRQFSNSRSEMNVSTLELGDSALYLCASRHRGLGETQYFGPGTRLLVL.

This clonotype was counted between two and nine times. This chain connects TRBV7-2 to TRBJ2-4; TRBD1 might be the D (6 bases). V lost 4 bases and J 7 bases, leaving 8 bases between the germline ends. The CDR3 contains 12 residues. Germline V gene data show CDR1 as SGHTA and CDR2 as FQGNSA. The CDR3 bases are TGTGCCAGCAGCTCCCAGGGGAACATTCAGTACTTC. The encoded protein is CASSSQGNIQYF. Complete variable domain (other parts from reference TRBV7-2 and TRBJ2-4): GAGVSQSPSNKVTEKGKDVELRCDPISGHTALYWYRQSLGQGLEFLIYFQGNSAPDKSGLPSDRFSAERTGGSVSTLTIQRTQQEDSAVYLCASSSQGNIQYFGAGTRLSVL.

V usage is TRBV5-1 and J usage is TRBJ2-5; either TRBD1 or TRBD2 may fit D (5 bases each). Trimming shortened V by 1 base and J by 5 bases, and 12 bases separated the two germline ends. Looked up from germline, CDR1 is SGHRS and CDR2 is YFSETQ. There are 14 residues in the CDR3. The CDR3 protein is CASSLQGPGETQYF. The CDR3 nucleotides are TGCGCCAGCAGCTTGCAGGGACCGGGGGAGACCCAGTACTTC.

This clonotype was detected only a few times. The chain recombines TRBV12-3 or TRBV12-4 with TRBJ2-1; D call uncertain. Trimming pared 6 bases from V and 10 bases from J, leaving 13 bases between. This CDR3 is built from 12 residues. CDR3 region: CASSHRHLEQFF. DNA for the CDR3: TGTGCCAGCAGCCATAGACATTTAGAGCAGTTCTTC.

This clonotype was seen only a few times. The chain has TRBV12-3 or TRBV12-4 and TRBJ2-5; 11 bases map to TRBD2. The CDR3 has 18 residues. The V gene end was trimmed by 6 bases and the J gene end by 5 bases; junction bases not matched to a gene: 17. The CDR3 nucleotides are TGTGCCAGCAGCATGTACGCGGTGCTCCTAGCGGGAGGCGAGACCCAGTACTTC. Residues: CASSMYAVLLAGGETQYF.

This clonotype was picked up a small number of times. The chain is built from TRBV29-1 and TRBJ2-5; D not certain. V dropped 4 bases and J dropped 1 base, with 10 bases sitting between them. The CDR3 contains 13 residues. Germline assignment: CDR1 SQVTM and CDR2 ANQGSEA. The CDR3 DNA sequence: TGCAGCGTTGCCCTCAAGTTCCAAGAGACCCAGTACTTC. Its translation is CSVALKFQETQYF.

This clonotype showed up many times. CDR3 bases: TGTGCCAGCAGCTTAGCGCTATCATGGTCCGGGGAGCTGTTTTTT. Its protein is CASSLALSWSGELFF. The chain employs TRBV7-2 and TRBJ2-2; D not resolved. CDR3 size: 15 residues. Trimming cost V 0 bases and J 6 bases, with 11 bases left between them. The germline V gene has CDR1 SGHTA and CDR2 FQGNSA.